This T cell receptor beta chain was identified in a study of shared clonotypes between healthy human individuals. Cells designated naive CD8 were CD45RO-negative and were positively selected for CCR7, with terminally differentiated effector memory CD45RA+ cells excluded. Original handling: Because ImmunoSEQ provided only junction sequences with no quality scores, the filtering differed. Measured with immunoSEQ multiplex PCR; TCRdb has only the in-frame clones, and not every one. The DNA gave D and trimming, while V, J and clone size come from that table. Here the sample spans about 2.2 million clones, 90% to 95% being singletons. Germline CDR1 and CDR2: SGHAT and FQNNGV. The J segment lost 3 bases and the V segment lost 10 bases, leaving 4 bases of the junction unmatched. The CDR3 has 13 residues. A note on this clone: Its antigen is undetermined.

Study-level points and caveats: Estimated richness values were generally larger in naive subsets than in memory subsets.

V is TRBV11-2 and J is TRBJ2-1; 9 positions agree with TRBD2. The sequence was collected from a man between 18 and 35 years old in good health. Some clones in this sample may be carry-over from other donors' samples. Sequenced material: naive CD8+ T cells from PBMCs. CDR3 nucleotide sequence: TGTGCCACAAGCGGGAGGAACTACAATGAGCAGTTCTTC. As protein: CATSGRNYNEQFF.